The 9 T cell receptor beta chains below all came from one sample that was sequenced in a study of naive and memory T cell subsets. Both TRBC1 and TRBC2 were covered by a beta constant-region primer of two equimolar oligonucleotides. Using its own MiXCR run on the UMI-ligation and nested PCR reads, TCRdb lists one record per CDR3 protein. The table includes some 36,000 distinct CDR3 sequences, 13% detected once. The material sequenced was effector memory CD4+ T cells from blood. Subset noted: effector memory, CD45RA- CD27-. The receptors come from a human donor in good health.

This clonotype was detected only a few times. The chain recombines TRBV29-1 with TRBJ2-3; D is possibly TRBD2 (6 bases). This CDR3 is 15 amino acids long. From germline, CDR1 is SQVTM and CDR2 ANQGSEA. The V and J ends lost 4 bases and 7 bases respectively, with 21 bases between them. The CDR3 is CSVVGIREHIYTQYF. CDR3 coding DNA: TGCAGCGTTGTGGGGATTCGGGAGCATATATATACGCAGTATTTT.

This clonotype was counted ten times or more. V gene TRBV5-1 combines with J gene TRBJ2-7, with D unresolved. The ends were cut back, 0 bases at V and 5 bases at J, with 15 bases in the middle. Germline V lookup: CDR1 SGHRS, CDR2 YFSETQ. The CDR3 has 15 residues. This CDR3 is CASSLGILSSNEQYF. As DNA, the CDR3 is TGCGCCAGCAGCTTGGGGATCCTCTCGTCCAACGAGCAGTACTTC.

At least ten counts were recorded for this clonotype. CDR3 nucleotides: TGTGCCAGCAGCCCAGGGACAGAAAGAGAGACCCAGTACTTC. Protein product: CASSPGTERETQYF. This chain links TRBV9 with TRBJ2-5; 7 nucleotides line up with TRBD1. Germline V gives CDR1 SGDLS, CDR2 YYNGEE. Trimming at V came to 4 bases and at J to 4 bases, leaving 7 bases not matched to a gene. CDR3 length equals 14 residues.

This clonotype has only a few counts. The chain combines TRBV11-2 with TRBJ1-4, with D unresolved. CDR1 is SGHAT, CDR2 FQNNGV, per germline. Trimming stripped 0 bases from V and 5 bases from J, with 10 bases between. The CDR3 consists of 15 residues. This CDR3 is CASSLDVRKNEKLFF. CDR3 in DNA: TGTGCCAGCAGCTTAGACGTCAGGAAGAATGAAAAACTGTTTTTT. The full variable domain, rest sourced from reference TRBV11-2 and TRBJ1-4, is EAGVAQSPRYKIIEKRQSVAFWCNPISGHATLYWYQQILGQGPKLLIQFQNNGVVDDSQLPKDRFSAERLKGVDSTLKIQPAKLEDSAVYLCASSLDVRKNEKLFFGSGTQLSVL.

This clonotype was seen a handful of times. The V and J genes are TRBV20-1 and TRBJ2-7, with 8 positions matching TRBD2. Germline-derived CDR1 and CDR2 are DFQATT and SNEGSKA (reference sequence). V lost 6 bases, J lost 10 bases, and 11 bases stayed unmatched. The CDR3 has 12 residues. CDR3 sequence reads: CSAPEGIAGQYF. The CDR3 DNA is TGCAGTGCCCCCGAGGGGATAGCGGGACAGTACTTC.

This chain links TRBV7-2 with TRBJ2-7; D unclear. V lost 1 base to trimming and J lost 5 bases, with 9 bases between them. The length of the CDR3 is 13 residues. Germline CDR1 SGHTA, CDR2 FQGNSA. The CDR3 loop reads CASSLVLADEQYF. CDR3 sequence (DNA): TGTGCCAGCAGCTTAGTACTGGCAGACGAGCAGTACTTC. Full variable domain (remainder filled in from reference TRBV7-2 and TRBJ2-7): GAGVSQSPSNKVTEKGKDVELRCDPISGHTALYWYRQSLGQGLEFLIYFQGNSAPDKSGLPSDRFSAERTGGSVSTLTIQRTQQEDSAVYLCASSLVLADEQYFGPGTRLTVT.

In its sample, this clonotype is medium-sized (0.01 to 0.1%). The chain links TRBV20-1 to TRBJ2-3; 11 bases align to TRBD2. Germline V CDR1 and CDR2: DFQATT, SNEGSKA (reference sequence). CDR3 length equals 15 residues. After removal of 3 bases from V and 4 bases from J, the junction contained 6 bases not matched to a gene. CDR3 amino acids: CSARALAGGSDTQYF. Written as DNA, the CDR3 is TGCAGTGCTAGGGCGCTAGCGGGAGGATCAGATACGCAGTATTTT.

The gene calls are TRBV24-1 and TRBJ1-2; 8 bases map to TRBD1. Germline loops: CDR1 KGHDR, CDR2 SFDVKD. The CDR3 runs 15 residues. The V segment lost 4 bases and the J segment 4 bases; nucleotides outside the gene matches: 7. The CDR3 region is CATSEQGAGSYGYTF. The DNA of the CDR3 is TGTGCCACCAGTGAGCAGGGGGCCGGCTCCTATGGCTACACCTTC.

This clonotype has more than one count but fewer than ten. The chain combines TRBV20-1 with TRBJ1-1; 7 bases match TRBD1. Germline CDR1 reads DFQATT; CDR2 reads SNEGSKA (reference sequence). The CDR3 sequence is 12 residues long. Unmatched junction bases numbered 3, after V lost 7 bases and J lost 1 base. For the CDR3, the DNA is TGCAGTGTCCACAGGGGGAACACTGAAGCTTTCTTT. Translation: CSVHRGNTEAFF.